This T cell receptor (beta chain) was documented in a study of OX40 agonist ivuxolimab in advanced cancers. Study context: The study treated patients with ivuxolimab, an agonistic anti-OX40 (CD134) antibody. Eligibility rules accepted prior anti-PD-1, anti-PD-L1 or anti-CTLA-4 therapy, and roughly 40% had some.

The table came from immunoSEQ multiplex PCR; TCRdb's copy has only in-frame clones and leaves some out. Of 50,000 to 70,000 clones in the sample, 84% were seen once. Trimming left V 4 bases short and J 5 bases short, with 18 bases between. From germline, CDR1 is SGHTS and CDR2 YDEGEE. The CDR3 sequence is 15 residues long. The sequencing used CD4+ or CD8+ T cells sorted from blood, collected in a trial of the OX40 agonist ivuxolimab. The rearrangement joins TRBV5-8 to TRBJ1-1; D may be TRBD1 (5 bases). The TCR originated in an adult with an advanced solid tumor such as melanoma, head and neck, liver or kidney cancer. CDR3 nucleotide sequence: TGTGCCAGCAGCCAAGATTATCGGGCAGGGACTGAAGCTTTCTTT. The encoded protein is CASSQDYRAGTEAFF.